Sequencing of this T cell receptor beta chain was carried out in a study of molecular identifiers for immune sequencing clone quantification. Study overall: In replicates, the authors split RNA from approximately 22,000 or 94,000 naive CD8 cells five ways and sequenced four.

Both previously described methods and listed TCR primers were employed to make bulk TCR libraries. TCRdb reprocessed the PCR reads via MiXCR and lists one record per CDR3 protein. The sample contains around 480,000 distinct CDR3 sequences, 20% to 25% of which appear only once. Germline-derived CDR1 and CDR2 are LGHDT and YNNKEL (reference sequence). The CDR3 is 15 amino acids. V lost 0 bases to trimming and J lost 4 bases, with 11 bases between them. There are a few counts of this clonotype. With RNA at 10%, 30% or 50%, naive CD8 libraries came from roughly 21,000 to 960,000 sorted cells. Naive CD8 T cells were sorted, and the gate applied was CD8+CD4-CCR7+CD45RA+.

What was sequenced was naive CD8+ T cells from blood, with Jurkat cell RNA spiked in. Subset: FACS-sorted CD8+CD4-CCR7+CD45RA+ naive T cells. This chain uses TRBV3-1 with TRBJ2-3; tentative D call: TRBD2 (6 bases). The receptor was isolated from a human donor in good health. Some libraries in this study had Jurkat cell RNA spiked in. Written as DNA, the CDR3 is TGTGCCAGCAGCCAAGAAGCGGGCGGGCCAGATACGCAGTATTTT. Encoded protein: CASSQEAGGPDTQYF.